Shown below are 12 T cell receptor beta chains from a single sample sequenced in a study of blood T cell repertoires in COVID-19. Using immunoSEQ multiplex PCR, the repertoire was profiled, and TCRdb retains in-frame clones only, with some absent. This table holds about 270,000 clones, about four fifths found once. Material for sequencing was peripheral blood. The source is a man older than 75 with acute or convalescent COVID-19.

This clone was seen once. The rearrangement uses TRBV5-1 and TRBJ2-7; D is ambiguous. Per the germline V gene, CDR1 is SGHRS and CDR2 is YFSETQ. The germline V and J ends were trimmed by 4 bases and 3 bases, with 5 bases remaining between them. The CDR3 extends over 11 amino acids. The CDR3: CASSVNYEQYF. CDR3 DNA: TGCGCCAGCAGCGTTAACTACGAGCAGTACTTC.

This chain links TRBV19 with TRBJ2-1, with 10 bases matching TRBD2. The CDR3 covers 14 residues. Germline assignment: CDR1 LNHDA and CDR2 SQIVND (reference sequence). V lost 10 bases to trimming and J lost 5 bases; unmatched junction nucleotides: 8. For the CDR3, the DNA is TGTGCCACCAAGGGGACTAGCGCTCACAATGAGCAGTTCTTC. Amino acid sequence: CATKGTSAHNEQFF. Full variable domain (remainder filled in from reference TRBV19 and TRBJ2-1): DGGITQSPKYLFRKEGQNVTLSCEQNLNHDAMYWYRQDPGQGLRLIYYSQIVNDFQKGDIAEGYSVSREKKESFPLTVTSAQKNPTAFYLCATKGTSAHNEQFFGPGTRLTVL.

The chain's CDR3 is CASSADSGEKLFF. The CDR3 DNA reads TGTGCCAGCAGCGCGGACTCTGGGGAAAAACTGTTTTTT. The chain recombines TRBV9 with TRBJ1-4, with D uncertain. Germline V gene sequence: CDR1 SGDLS, CDR2 YYNGEE. Trimming removed 3 bases at V and 8 bases at J, with 11 bases between. The CDR3 spans 13 residues.

This chain links TRBV13 with TRBJ1-1; 8 bases fit TRBD1. The CDR3 runs to 16 residues. V lost 5 bases to trimming and J lost 4 bases; unmatched junction nucleotides: 12. Germline CDR1 is PRHDT and CDR2 is FYEKMQ (reference sequence). DNA for the CDR3: TGTGCCAGCAGCATACCTCGGACAGGGAAAGTCACTGAAGCTTTCTTT. Translation gives CASSIPRTGKVTEAFF.

The chain combines TRBV5-5 with TRBJ1-1, with a weak D call TRBD1 (6 bases). The V end was cut by 3 bases, the J end by 0 bases, with 12 bases between. Germline V CDR1 and CDR2: SGHKS, YYEKEE (reference sequence). This CDR3 is built from 15 residues. CDR3: CASSWEQGVNTEAFF. The CDR3 nucleotides read TGTGCCAGCAGCTGGGAACAGGGAGTGAACACTGAAGCTTTCTTT.

This clone has a single count. V and J are TRBV5-1 and TRBJ1-3; D uncertain. Trimming cost V 0 bases and J 0 bases, with 7 bases left between them. Per the germline V gene, CDR1 is SGHRS and CDR2 is YFSETQ. The CDR3 sequence is 15 residues long. This CDR3 is CASSLEGSSGNTIYF. Here the CDR3 DNA reads TGCGCCAGCAGCTTGGAAGGGAGCTCTGGAAACACCATATATTTT.

The chain uses TRBV9 and TRBJ2-3; D perhaps matches TRBD1 (6 bases). V was pared by 0 bases and J by 4 bases, with 12 bases between. Germline V lookup: CDR1 SGDLS, CDR2 YYNGEE. This CDR3 has 15 amino acids. The CDR3 loop is CASSVAVRGADTQYF. CDR3 nucleotide sequence: TGTGCCAGCAGCGTAGCTGTCAGGGGCGCAGATACGCAGTATTTT.

The CDR3 DNA follows: TGCAGCGTTGACACACGCCTAGCGGGATCTAGCAATGAGCAGTTCTTC. Translated, it gives CSVDTRLAGSSNEQFF. V usage is TRBV29-1 and J usage is TRBJ2-1; 9 positions agree with TRBD2. V lost 3 bases and J lost 6; bases outside the gene matches: 12. The V gene's germline CDR1 is SQVTM and CDR2 ANQGSEA. CDR3 size: 16 residues.

The V call is TRBV12-3 or TRBV12-4, the J call TRBJ2-5; D uncertain. The CDR3 loop spans 12 amino acids. V was trimmed by 6 bases and J by 5 bases, leaving 10 bases between them. The CDR3 loop is CASSWALETQYF. The CDR3 DNA reads as TGTGCCAGCAGCTGGGCCTTGGAGACCCAGTACTTC.

This clone was seen a single time. The V call is TRBV5-6, the J call TRBJ2-5; 11 bases fit TRBD1. Germline V gene data show CDR1 as SGHDT and CDR2 as YYEEEE. With V trimmed by 1 base and J by 5 bases, 7 bases remained unmatched. This CDR3 contains 16 residues. This chain's CDR3 is CASSLPAGQGGETQYF. The CDR3 DNA reads TGTGCCAGCAGCTTGCCCGCGGGACAGGGGGGGGAGACCCAGTACTTC.

The V and J genes are TRBV11-2 and TRBJ1-5; TRBD1 aligns across 8 bases. This CDR3 is 15 amino acids long. V was pared by 2 bases and J by 3 bases, with 3 bases of the junction left unmatched. Germline V CDR1 and CDR2: SGHAT, FQNNGV. The CDR3 loop reads CASSLTGGNNQPQHF. Written as DNA, the CDR3 is TGTGCCAGCAGCTTAACAGGGGGGAACAATCAGCCCCAGCATTTT.

The V gene is TRBV6-5, the J gene TRBJ1-1; unclear D gene. In germline, CDR1 is MNHEY, CDR2 SVGAGI. CDR3 length: 13 residues. The germline V and J ends were trimmed by 3 bases and 1 base, with 6 bases remaining between them. CDR3 region: CASSYGQNTEAFF. The CDR3, as DNA: TGTGCCAGCAGTTATGGCCAGAACACTGAAGCTTTCTTT.